This entry lists 27 T cell receptor beta chains sequenced from one sample in a study of blood T cell repertoires in COVID-19. The method was immunoSEQ multiplex PCR; TCRdb's version includes in-frame clones alone and lacks a portion of them. The sample carries about 250,000 clones, 65% to 85% recorded once. The sequenced sample consisted of peripheral blood. The receptors derive from a man aged 40-49 years with acute or convalescent COVID-19.

The chain employs TRBV7-3 and TRBJ2-1; D remains unclear. Germline CDR1 reads SGHTA; CDR2 reads FQGTGA. The V gene lost 0 bases and the J gene lost 4 bases, with 10 bases spanning the gap. The CDR3 is 15 amino acids. CDR3: CASSLTGRSYNEQFF. In nucleotides, the CDR3 is TGTGCCAGCAGCTTAACGGGCCGGTCGTACAATGAGCAGTTCTTC. The complete variable domain, with remaining parts taken from reference TRBV7-3 and TRBJ2-1, reads GAGVSQTPSNKVTEKGKYVELRCDPISGHTALYWYRQSLGQGPEFLIYFQGTGAADDSGLPNDRFFAVRPEGSVSTLKIQRTERGDSAVYLCASSLTGRSYNEQFFGPGTRLTVL.

This rearrangement joins TRBV7-6 to TRBJ2-2; D is possibly TRBD1 (6 bases). Trimming stripped 3 bases from V and 4 bases from J, with 6 bases between. The CDR3 spans 13 residues. In germline, CDR1 is SGHVS, CDR2 FNYEAQ. The CDR3, as DNA: TGTGCCAGCAGCTTGACAGGCACCGGGGAGCTGTTTTTT. It yields the protein CASSLTGTGELFF.

J is TRBJ2-2 and V is TRBV6-5, with D possibly TRBD2 on 6 matching bases. Between the trimmed V and J ends, which lost 0 bases and 5 bases, there was a span of 10 bases. From germline, CDR1 is MNHEY and CDR2 SVGAGI. The length of the CDR3 is 15 residues. CDR3: CASSYSIGRTGELFF. The CDR3 DNA follows: TGTGCCAGCAGTTACTCCATCGGGAGAACCGGGGAGCTGTTTTTT.

The chain links TRBV3-1 (or the pseudogene TRBV3-2) to TRBJ2-5; D possibly corresponds to TRBD2 (6 bases). CDR3 length: 14 residues. CDR1 is LGHDT and CDR2 is YNNKEL in the germline V gene (reference sequence). Between the trimmed V and J ends, which lost 4 bases and 4 bases, there was a span of 13 bases. The CDR3: CASSPPSSGETQYF. CDR3 in DNA: TGTGCCAGCAGCCCCCCGAGTAGCGGAGAGACCCAGTACTTC.

The chain employs TRBV19 and TRBJ2-7, with 16 bases lining up with TRBD2. The V segment lost 5 bases and the J segment 5 bases; nucleotides outside the gene matches: 12. This CDR3 spans 18 amino acids. Germline V gene data show CDR1 as LNHDA and CDR2 as SQIVND (reference sequence). CDR3 region: CASSEAGTSGRAPHEQYF. The DNA for the CDR3 is TGTGCCAGTAGTGAGGCCGGGACTAGCGGGAGGGCTCCCCACGAGCAGTACTTC.

This clone has more than one count but fewer than ten. This rearrangement joins TRBV4-2 to TRBJ1-2; D is undetermined. Germline CDR1 and CDR2: LGHNA and YNFKEQ. Trimming removed 1 base from V and 14 bases from J, with 20 bases in between. CDR3 length equals 14 residues. The CDR3 coding sequence is TGTGCCAGCAGCCAAGTCCTACGAGCAGGTGCTATTACCTTC. Translation: CASSQVLRAGAITF.

This chain links TRBV14 with TRBJ2-1; D perhaps matches TRBD2 (6 bases). CDR1 and CDR2 from the germline V gene are SGHDN and FVKESK. CDR3 size: 15 residues. V was cut by 5 bases and J by 4 bases, with 15 bases left in between. The DNA of the CDR3 is TGTGCCAGCAGCTCTGGCGGGGCCCTATACAATGAGCAGTTCTTC. It is translated as CASSSGGALYNEQFF.

The CDR3 DNA sequence: TGTGCCAGCAGCTCTCCGGGACAGGCCTACAATGAGCAGTTCTTC. Encoded protein: CASSSPGQAYNEQFF. This chain connects TRBV5-4 to TRBJ2-1; 8 nucleotides line up with TRBD1. Losses at the gene ends were 3 bases for V and 2 bases for J; bases not matched to a gene: 4. CDR3 size: 15 residues. Germline loops: CDR1 SGHNT, CDR2 YYREEE (reference sequence).

The V and J genes are TRBV27 and TRBJ1-2; D is possibly TRBD1 (5 bases). With 3 bases removed from V and 4 bases from J, the gap between germline ends came to 24 bases. Looked up from germline, CDR1 is MNHEY and CDR2 is SMNVEV (reference sequence). CDR3 length equals 18 residues. This chain's CDR3 is CASSLNTPDTALTYGYTF. The CDR3 bases are TGTGCCAGCAGTTTGAACACCCCGGACACGGCCCTAACCTATGGCTACACCTTC.

The rearrangement links TRBV2 to TRBJ2-3, with D maybe TRBD2 (5 bases). Looked up from germline, CDR1 is SNHLY and CDR2 is FYNNEI. The CDR3 runs 14 residues. The ends were cut back, 5 bases at V and 0 bases at J, with 9 bases in the middle. The chain's CDR3 is CASSRLRSTDTQYF. The CDR3 DNA reads as TGTGCCAGCAGTAGACTACGTAGCACAGATACGCAGTATTTT.

The CDR3 sequence is CASSEPSGRASNEQFF. The CDR3 region has the DNA TGTGCCAGCTCAGAACCTAGCGGGAGGGCCAGCAATGAGCAGTTCTTC. The chain combines TRBV18 with TRBJ2-1; 12 positions agree with TRBD2. This CDR3 is 16 amino acids long. With 5 bases clipped from V and 6 bases from J, the junction kept 8 bases outside the gene matches. Per the germline V gene, CDR1 is KGHSH and CDR2 is LQKENI.

This clone was recorded once. This chain uses TRBV5-4 with TRBJ2-1; TRBD2 matches 10 bases. V lost 2 bases and J lost 9; bases outside the gene matches: 8. The CDR3 runs 15 residues. Germline assignment: CDR1 SGHNT and CDR2 YYREEE (reference sequence). The CDR3 region has the DNA TGTGCCAGCAGCTTTTGGAGCGGGAGGGGACCTGAGCAGTTCTTC. Translation gives CASSFWSGRGPEQFF.

This clone was detected ten times or more. The chain joins TRBV9 to TRBJ2-7, with TRBD1 matching over 9 bases. Germline V CDR1 and CDR2: SGDLS, YYNGEE. The CDR3 length is 15 residues. Losses at the gene ends were 3 bases for V and 4 bases for J; bases not matched to a gene: 8. The CDR3 DNA follows: TGTGCCAGCAGCGGCGGGACAGGGACTCTATACGAGCAGTACTTC. Amino acid sequence: CASSGGTGTLYEQYF.

The chain is built from TRBV19 and TRBJ1-2; possibly TRBD1 for D (5 bases). Germline CDR1 reads LNHDA; CDR2 reads SQIVND (reference sequence). The CDR3 is 14 residues long. Trimming left V 7 bases short and J 4 bases short, with 16 bases between. The chain's CDR3 is CASTNNDRSYGYTF. The DNA of the CDR3 is TGTGCCAGTACCAACAACGACAGAAGCTATGGCTACACCTTC.

The J gene is TRBJ1-1, the V gene TRBV6-5; D call uncertain. Germline CDR1 and CDR2: MNHEY and SVGAGI. This CDR3 has 15 residues. V lost 8 bases and J lost 5, with 21 bases in between. The CDR3 DNA follows: TGTGCCAGCTACATGTTAAAAAACCGGGAAACTGAAGCTTTCTTT. As protein: CASYMLKNRETEAFF.

This clone has just a few counts. This rearrangement joins TRBV6-2 or TRBV6-3 to TRBJ2-7; 9 bases agree with TRBD1. The CDR3 is 17 residues long. Germline V lookup: CDR1 MNHEY, CDR2 SVGEGT. The ends lost 3 bases at V and 5 bases at J; junction bases unmatched: 14. The CDR3 DNA is TGTGCCAGCAGTTATAACTTCCCGGGACAGGGTGTCGACGAGCAGTACTTC. This sequence encodes CASSYNFPGQGVDEQYF.

The chain employs TRBV6-5 and TRBJ1-1, with 9 bases lining up with TRBD1. J gave up 2 bases and V 7 bases, and 5 bases lay outside the gene matches. In germline, CDR1 is MNHEY, CDR2 SVGAGI. CDR3 length: 14 amino acids. In DNA form, the CDR3 reads TGTGCCAGCAAACTGGACAGGGGTAACACTGAAGCTTTCTTT. Its translation is CASKLDRGNTEAFF.

The chain has TRBV11-2 and TRBJ1-2; 7 nucleotides agree with TRBD1. The CDR3 is 14 residues long. The germline V gene encodes CDR1 SGHAT and CDR2 FQNNGV. J was trimmed by 4 bases and V by 3 bases; bases with no gene match: 5. CDR3 sequence reads: CASSFRGLSYGYTF. CDR3 nucleotide sequence: TGTGCCAGCAGCTTTAGGGGGCTTAGCTATGGCTACACCTTC.

The chain carries TRBV7-2 and TRBJ2-5, with a weak D call TRBD1 (6 bases). Trimming took off 4 bases at V and 4 bases at J, with 10 bases between the two ends. This CDR3 is built from 13 residues. Germline CDR1 is SGHTA and CDR2 is FQGNSA. CDR3 DNA: TGTGCCAGCAGCTCGAGGGGGAGAGAGACCCAGTACTTC. Amino acid sequence: CASSSRGRETQYF.

The V call is TRBV28, the J call TRBJ1-2; no reliable D call. Germline CDR1 MDHEN, CDR2 SYDVKM. This CDR3 spans 12 amino acids. The germline V and J ends were trimmed by 4 bases and 5 bases, with 8 bases remaining between them. CDR3 in DNA: TGTGCCAGCAGTTCCCTCCTTTATGGCTACACCTTC. Translated: CASSSLLYGYTF.

The V call is TRBV10-2, the J call TRBJ1-6; 9 bases are shared with TRBD1. Trimming took 9 bases from V and 9 from J; bases not matched to a gene: 6. CDR3 length equals 13 residues. CDR1 and CDR2 from the germline V gene are WSHSY and SAAADI. CDR3 in DNA: TGCGCCAGTGGGACAGGGATCAGTTCACCCCTCCACTTT. Translation: CASGTGISSPLHF.

The chain recombines TRBV3-1 (or the pseudogene TRBV3-2) with TRBJ1-6, with D uncertain. CDR3 length: 14 residues. In germline, CDR1 is LGHDT, CDR2 YNNKEL (reference sequence). V lost 1 base, J lost 5 bases, and 6 bases lay in between. CDR3 protein: CASSQVRNNSPLHF. The CDR3 nucleotides are TGTGCCAGCAGCCAAGTTAGAAATAATTCACCCCTCCACTTT.

The chain uses TRBV7-9 and TRBJ2-1; perhaps TRBD2 as D (5 bases). Germline values: CDR1 SEHNR, CDR2 FQNEAQ (reference sequence). The CDR3 extends over 14 amino acids. The germline V and J ends were trimmed by 1 base and 5 bases, with 9 bases remaining between them. The CDR3: CASSLGTHHNEQFF. The CDR3 DNA reads TGTGCCAGCAGCTTAGGGACTCACCACAATGAGCAGTTCTTC. The full variable domain, its missing parts supplied by reference TRBV7-9 and TRBJ2-1, is DTGVSQNPRHKITKRGQNVTFRCDPISEHNRLYWYRQTLGQGPEFLTYFQNEAQLEKSRLLSDRFSAERPKGSFSTLEIQRTEQGDSAMYLCASSLGTHHNEQFFGPGTRLTVL.

V and J are TRBV29-1 and TRBJ2-7; TRBD2 agrees at 11 bases. Germline loops: CDR1 SQVTM, CDR2 ANQGSEA. J was trimmed by 3 bases and V by 2 bases; bases with no gene match: 3. The CDR3 consists of 14 residues. The CDR3 DNA reads as TGCAGCGTTGAAATCCTAGCGGGAGGCTACGAGCAGTACTTC. Encoded protein: CSVEILAGGYEQYF.

V gene TRBV12-5 combines with J gene TRBJ1-1; TRBD1 matches 9 bases. Losses at the gene ends were 8 bases for V and 7 bases for J; bases not matched to a gene: 11. CDR1 is LGHNT, CDR2 FRNRAP, per germline. The CDR3 totals 14 residues. Here the CDR3 reads CASSPGQGFSEAFF. The CDR3 nucleotides are TGTGCTAGTTCACCGGGACAGGGTTTCAGTGAAGCTTTCTTT.

V usage is TRBV5-4 and J usage is TRBJ2-2; 8 nucleotides align to TRBD2. The CDR3 length is 14 residues. V gave up 6 bases and J gave up 6 bases; unmatched junction bases: 7. Germline V lookup: CDR1 SGHNT, CDR2 YYREEE (reference sequence). The CDR3 DNA follows: TGTGCCAGCATGAGGGGACTAGGTCCCGGGGAGCTGTTTTTT. Amino acids: CASMRGLGPGELFF.

This clone was recorded once. The chain carries TRBV7-2 and TRBJ2-1; D is undetermined. CDR3 length: 13 residues. V was trimmed by 5 bases and J by 6 bases, leaving 11 bases between them. The germline CDR1 and CDR2 sequences are SGHTA and FQGNSA. DNA for the CDR3: TGTGCCAGCAGCCTAGTCGAGTTCAATGAGCAGTTCTTC. It translates to CASSLVEFNEQFF.